The present T cell receptor (beta chain) was sequenced within a study of response to subunit inactivated influenza vaccine. Study-level results: It was the authors' suggestion that each seasonal influenza vaccination recruits few new T cells.

About this clonotype itself: The antigen remains unidentified.

TCRdb reprocessed the RT-PCR reads via MiXCR and lists one record per CDR3 protein. The top ten hold under 2.5% of the sample, which has about 480,000 distinct CDR3 sequences, less than 30% seen once. The germline V gene encodes CDR1 SGHAT and CDR2 FQNNGV. The CDR3 loop spans 15 amino acids. Trimming left V 3 bases short and J 4 bases short, with 13 bases between. The receptor comes from a middle-aged man who received an inactivated influenza vaccine. The sequencing used CD4+ T cells sorted from PBMCs, collected approximately 5 days after vaccination. The chain links TRBV11-2 to TRBJ1-5; perhaps TRBD1 as D (5 bases). The CDR3 DNA reads as TGTGCCAGCAGCTTCGCTGACGGGGGTAATCAGCCCCAGCATTTT. Translation gives CASSFADGGNQPQHF.